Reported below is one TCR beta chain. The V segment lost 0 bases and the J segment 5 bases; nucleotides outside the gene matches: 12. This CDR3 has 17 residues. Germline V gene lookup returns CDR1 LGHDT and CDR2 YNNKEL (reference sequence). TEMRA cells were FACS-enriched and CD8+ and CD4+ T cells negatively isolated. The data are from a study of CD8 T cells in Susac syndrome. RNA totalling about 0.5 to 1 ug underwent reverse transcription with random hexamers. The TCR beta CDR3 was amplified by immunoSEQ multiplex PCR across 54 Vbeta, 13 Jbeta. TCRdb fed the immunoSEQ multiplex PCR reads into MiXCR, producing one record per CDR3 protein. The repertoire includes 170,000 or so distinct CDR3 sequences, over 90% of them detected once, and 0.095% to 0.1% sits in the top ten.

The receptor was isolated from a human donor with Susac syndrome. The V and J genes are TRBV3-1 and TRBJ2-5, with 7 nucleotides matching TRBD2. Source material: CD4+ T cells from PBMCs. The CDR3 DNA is TGTGCCAGCAGCCAAGAAGTGATGGCGGCGGGGGTGGAGACCCAGTACTTC. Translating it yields CASSQEVMAAGVETQYF.